This T cell receptor (beta chain) was captured in a study of shared clonotypes between healthy human individuals. In germline, CDR1 is SGHRS, CDR2 YFSETQ. The CDR3 has 14 amino acids. J gave up 7 bases and V 1 base, and 5 bases lay outside the gene matches. Generated by immunoSEQ multiplex PCR, the TCRdb table keeps only in-frame clones and is missing some. The table lists approximately 2,300,000 clones, 80% to 95% of them singletons. Source material: naive CD4+ T cells from PBMCs. Sample subset: CD45RA+ positively selected. The chain is built from TRBV5-1 and TRBJ2-1; 7 nucleotides line up with TRBD2. The TCR originated in a man younger than 30 in good health. Some clones in this sample may be carry-over from other donors' samples. CDR3 coding DNA: TGCGCCAGCAGCTTGAGTAGGCGGGGGAATGAGCAGTTCTTC. It codes for CASSLSRRGNEQFF. The complete variable domain, with remaining parts taken from reference TRBV5-1 and TRBJ2-1, reads KAGVTQTPRYLIKTRGQQVTLSCSPISGHRSVSWYQQTPGQGLQFLFEYFSETQRNKGNFPGRFSGRQFSNSRSEMNVSTLELGDSALYLCASSLSRRGNEQFFGPGTRLTVL.